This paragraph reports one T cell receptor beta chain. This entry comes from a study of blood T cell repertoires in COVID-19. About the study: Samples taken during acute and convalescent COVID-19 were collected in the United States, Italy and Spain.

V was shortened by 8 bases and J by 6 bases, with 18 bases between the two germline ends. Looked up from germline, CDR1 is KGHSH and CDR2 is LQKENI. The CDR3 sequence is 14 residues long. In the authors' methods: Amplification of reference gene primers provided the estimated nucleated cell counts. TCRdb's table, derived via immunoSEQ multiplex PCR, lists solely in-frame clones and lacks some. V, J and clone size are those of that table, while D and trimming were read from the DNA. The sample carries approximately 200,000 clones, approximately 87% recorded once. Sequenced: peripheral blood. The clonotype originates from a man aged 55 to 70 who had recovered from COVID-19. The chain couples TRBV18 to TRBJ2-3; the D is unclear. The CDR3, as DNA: TGTGCCAGCACGTATACGGCCCCCAGGGATACGCAGTATTTT. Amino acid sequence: CASTYTAPRDTQYF.